The source of this TCR beta chain is a study of T-cell reconstitution after alpha-beta-depleted transplantation in children. Library preparation (for TCRbeta) was performed with unique molecular identifiers. Using its own MiXCR run on the PCR reads, TCRdb lists one record per CDR3 protein. The sample records fewer than 120,000 distinct CDR3 sequences, about a tenth being singletons. Germline V gene sequence: CDR1 SEHNR, CDR2 FQNEAQ (reference sequence). Trimming left V 5 bases short and J 0 bases short, with 17 bases between. The CDR3 covers 16 residues. This clonotype occurred many times. The chain employs TRBV7-9 and TRBJ2-7; no clear D gene. Sample: PBMCs from the stem cell graft donor, taken from the stem cell graft. The origin of this receptor is a human donor who donated a stem cell graft to a child with acute lymphoblastic leukemia. CDR3 residues: CASSQGLAYISYEQYF. The CDR3 coding sequence is TGTGCCAGCAGCCAAGGGCTGGCGTACATCTCCTACGAGCAGTACTTC. Full variable domain (outside the CDR3, taken from reference TRBV7-9 and TRBJ2-7): DTGVSQNPRHKITKRGQNVTFRCDPISEHNRLYWYRQTLGQGPEFLTYFQNEAQLEKSRLLSDRFSAERPKGSFSTLEIQRTEQGDSAMYLCASSQGLAYISYEQYFGPGTRLTVT.